The rows below give T cell receptor beta chains drawn from one sample of a study of breast tumors, draining lymph nodes, adjacent tissues. From the multiplex PCR reads, TCRdb called clonotypes with MiXCR, one entry per CDR3 protein. Altogether some 130,000 distinct CDR3 sequences are present, around 20% being singletons, with the ten largest covering more than 3%. Sample: axillary lymph node tissue. The receptor set was obtained from a female donor with breast cancer. Some clones in this sample may be carry-over from other donors' samples. Both conserved end residues are part of each CDR3. Each record gives: V gene, J gene, clone size, D gene, CDR3 protein, CDR3 DNA. D genes are given only for firm matches. The listing skips clone size in some rows; elsewhere it reads once, few, many or a size class.

TRBV3-1,TRBJ1-2,many,.,CASSQGAKRGYTF,TGTGCCAGCAGCCAAGGCGCGAAGCGTGGCTACACCTTC
TRBV7-8,TRBJ1-2,few,.,CASSLYRDIYGYTF,TGTGCCAGCAGCTTGTATAGGGACATCTATGGCTACACCTTC
TRBV20-1,TRBJ2-5,many,TRBD2,CSANSGAVGLETQYF,TGCAGTGCTAATAGCGGGGCTGTAGGGTTAGAGACCCAGTACTTC
TRBV6-2/TRBV6-3,TRBJ2-6,many,.,CAVADSGGANVLTF,TGTGCCGTAGCAGACAGCGGCGGGGCCAACGTCCTGACTTTC
TRBV12-3/TRBV12-4,TRBJ2-2,many,.,CASSLAYSRGRAGELFF,TGTGCCAGCAGTTTAGCGTATAGCAGGGGGAGGGCCGGGGAGCTGTTTTTT
TRBV7-9,TRBJ1-1,.,TRBD1,CASSPSEQGLNTEAFF,TGTGCCAGCAGCCCCAGCGAACAGGGGCTGAACACTGAAGCTTTCTTT
TRBV20-1,TRBJ1-1,once,.,CSASARGEAFF,TGCAGTGCTTCAGCCCGGGGCGAAGCTTTCTTT
TRBV20-1,TRBJ2-7,many,.,CSARDKWRLNTYEQYF,TGCAGTGCTAGAGATAAGTGGCGGCTAAATACCTACGAGCAGTACTTC
TRBV7-3,TRBJ2-1,many,TRBD2,CASSRPVPTSGRISYNEQFF,TGTGCCAGCAGCCGCCCCGTCCCGACTAGCGGGAGGATCTCCTACAATGAGCAGTTCTTC
TRBV18,TRBJ2-3,few,TRBD1,CASSPLGQGVEDTQYF,TGTGCCAGCTCACCACTGGGACAGGGGGTCGAAGATACGCAGTATTTT
TRBV7-9,TRBJ2-3,many,TRBD2,CASSLDLAGRTDTQYF,TGTGCCAGCAGCTTAGACTTAGCGGGACGGACAGATACGCAGTATTTT
TRBV7-6,TRBJ2-2,many,TRBD2,CASSSTKSGTSHTGELFF,TGTGCCAGCAGCTCCACGAAATCCGGGACTAGCCACACCGGGGAGCTGTTTTTT
TRBV5-1,TRBJ2-7,many,TRBD2,CASSLAAGDHYEQYF,TGCGCCAGCAGCTTGGCCGCGGGGGATCACTACGAGCAGTACTTC
TRBV2,TRBJ2-7,many,.,CASKGWGTYEQYF,TGTGCCAGCAAGGGCTGGGGGACCTACGAGCAGTACTTC
TRBV18,TRBJ1-6,many,.,CASSPGRDSPLHF,TGTGCCAGCTCACCAGGCAGGGACTCACCCCTCCACTTT
TRBV5-1,TRBJ2-1,many,TRBD2,CASSFASGRTYNEQFF,TGCGCCAGCAGCTTCGCTAGCGGGAGAACCTACAATGAGCAGTTCTTC
TRBV7-8,TRBJ1-3,many,TRBD1,CASSTLTGRGNTIYF,TGTGCCAGCAGCACATTGACAGGGCGGGGAAACACCATATATTTT
TRBV6-1,TRBJ2-3,many,.,CASSEKGYLQGRDTQYF,TGTGCCAGCAGTGAAAAGGGATATTTGCAGGGGAGAGATACGCAGTATTTT
TRBV5-1,TRBJ2-3,many,TRBD2,CASSLRTSGGADTQYF,TGCGCCAGCAGCTTACGGACTAGCGGGGGGGCAGATACGCAGTATTTT
TRBV20-1,TRBJ2-7,many,TRBD2,CSARGVGLAGVYEQYF,TGCAGTGCTAGGGGAGTCGGGTTAGCGGGAGTGTACGAGCAGTACTTC
TRBV6-1,TRBJ2-1,many,.,CASRERHSYNEQFF,TGTGCCAGCAGGGAGCGGCACTCCTACAATGAGCAGTTCTTC
TRBV20-1,TRBJ1-2,many,.,CSARLPRTANYGYTF,TGCAGTGCTAGATTGCCTCGGACGGCTAACTATGGCTACACCTTC
TRBV5-1,TRBJ1-2,few,TRBD1,CASSLVQQGRDGYTF,TGCGCCAGCAGCTTGGTCCAACAGGGGAGGGATGGCTACACCTTC
TRBV6-5,TRBJ1-4,many,.,CASHVGVEKLFF,TGTGCCAGCCACGTTGGGGTTGAAAAACTGTTTTTT
TRBV27,TRBJ1-2,many,TRBD1,CASSPSGQGVYGYTF,TGTGCCAGCAGTCCCTCGGGACAGGGTGTATATGGCTACACCTTC
TRBV3-1,TRBJ1-3,.,.,CASSQVPGVGNTIYF,TGTGCCAGCAGCCAAGTCCCAGGGGTCGGAAACACCATATATTTT
TRBV3-1,TRBJ2-3,many,.,CASSQGPRMDTQYF,TGTGCCAGCAGCCAGGGACCGAGAATGGATACGCAGTATTTT
TRBV4-2,TRBJ1-3,many,.,CASSPQGTGNTIYF,TGTGCCAGCAGCCCGCAGGGGACTGGAAACACCATATATTTT
TRBV7-2,TRBJ2-7,many,TRBD1,CASSSTGRTLMYEQYF,TGTGCCAGCAGCTCGACAGGGCGGACTCTTATGTACGAGCAGTACTTC
TRBV20-1,TRBJ2-5,many,.,CSASTGDQSQETQYF,TGCAGTGCAAGTACAGGAGACCAATCCCAAGAGACCCAGTACTTC
TRBV28,TRBJ2-2,few,.,CASSFWGIETGELFF,TGTGCCAGCAGTTTTTGGGGCATTGAGACCGGGGAGCTGTTTTTT
TRBV4-1,TRBJ2-7,many,TRBD1,CASSQEAGTGLDEQYF,TGCGCCAGCAGCCAAGAAGCCGGGACAGGGTTAGACGAGCAGTACTTC
TRBV5-1,TRBJ1-4,many,TRBD1,CASSLDRKEKLFF,TGCGCCAGCAGCCTGGACAGGAAAGAAAAACTGTTTTTT
TRBV20-1,TRBJ2-1,many,TRBD1,CSARFRDREYEQFF,TGCAGTGCTAGATTCCGGGACAGGGAATATGAGCAGTTCTTC
TRBV7-8,TRBJ2-7,.,TRBD1,CARGFRTGTYEQYF,TGTGCCAGGGGCTTTAGGACAGGGACCTACGAGCAGTACTTC
TRBV9,TRBJ1-4,many,.,CASSVGMGESEKLFF,TGTGCCAGCAGCGTGGGAATGGGGGAGAGTGAAAAACTGTTTTTT
TRBV18,TRBJ2-1,few,.,CASSARETVRGEQFF,TGTGCCAGCTCAGCCAGGGAGACAGTTCGGGGTGAGCAGTTCTTC
TRBV20-1,TRBJ2-7,many,.,CSARDESGVYEQYF,TGCAGTGCTAGAGATGAGTCAGGGGTCTACGAGCAGTACTTC
TRBV20-1,TRBJ2-7,many,TRBD1,CSARQGARDYEQYF,TGCAGTGCCCGACAGGGGGCGCGGGATTACGAGCAGTACTTC
TRBV6-2/TRBV6-3,TRBJ1-5,many,.,CASSYTPLGQPQHF,TGTGCCAGCAGTTATACACCCCTGGGACAGCCCCAGCATTTT
TRBV5-1,TRBJ1-4,few,.,CASSQGREGEKLFF,TGCGCCAGCAGCCAGGGGAGGGAAGGTGAAAAACTGTTTTTT
TRBV4-1,TRBJ1-2,many,.,CASSQEGRGRSGYTF,TGCGCCAGCAGCCAAGAAGGCAGGGGCCGATCCGGCTACACCTTC
TRBV2,TRBJ2-6,.,TRBD2,CASSGGLAGAGANVLTF,TGTGCCAGCAGTGGGGGACTAGCGGGAGCTGGGGCCAACGTCCTGACTTTC
TRBV7-9,TRBJ1-2,many,.,CASSLLNRPDGYTF,TGTGCCAGCAGCTTACTCAACAGACCCGATGGCTACACCTTC
TRBV29-1,TRBJ2-3,many,.,CSVGPSGDTQYF,TGCAGCGTTGGCCCCAGTGGAGATACGCAGTATTTT
TRBV20-1,TRBJ2-5,many,TRBD2,CSARVEAGDLQETQYF,TGCAGTGCTAGAGTAGAAGCGGGAGATTTGCAAGAGACCCAGTACTTC
TRBV5-4,TRBJ2-2,.,TRBD2,CASSRGGSGGANTGELFF,TGTGCCAGCAGCCGGGGGGGTAGCGGGGGGGCCAACACCGGGGAGCTGTTTTTT
TRBV19,TRBJ1-2,many,.,CASSMGPGYGYTF,TGTGCCAGTAGTATGGGACCAGGGTATGGCTACACCTTC